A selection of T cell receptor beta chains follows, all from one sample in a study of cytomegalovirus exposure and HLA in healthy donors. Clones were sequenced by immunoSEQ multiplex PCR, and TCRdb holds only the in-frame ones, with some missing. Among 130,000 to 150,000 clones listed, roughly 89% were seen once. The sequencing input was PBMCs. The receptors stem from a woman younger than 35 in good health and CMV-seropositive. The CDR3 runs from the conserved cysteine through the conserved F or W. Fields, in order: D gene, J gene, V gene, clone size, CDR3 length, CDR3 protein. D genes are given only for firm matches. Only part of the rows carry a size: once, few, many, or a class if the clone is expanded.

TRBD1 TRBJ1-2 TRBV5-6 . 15 CASSGGQGKNYGYTF
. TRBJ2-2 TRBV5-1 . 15 CASSLRQGIGGELFF
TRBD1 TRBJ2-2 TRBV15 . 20 CATSRDPGTGSVLGSGELFF
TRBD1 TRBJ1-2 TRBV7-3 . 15 CASSIRDRVGYGYTF
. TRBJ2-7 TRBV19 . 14 CASRTDRPSYEQYF
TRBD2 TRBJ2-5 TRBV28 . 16 CASWTPTSGLQETQYF
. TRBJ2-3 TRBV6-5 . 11 CASSTRDTQYF
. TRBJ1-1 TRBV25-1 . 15 CASSEFIGANTEAFF
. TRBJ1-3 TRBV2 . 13 CASRTGSGNTIYF
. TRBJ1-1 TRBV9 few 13 CASSFTENTEAFF
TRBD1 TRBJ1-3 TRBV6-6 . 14 CASSFQGGGNTIYF
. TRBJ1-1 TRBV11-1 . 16 CASSFRRWGTNTEAFF
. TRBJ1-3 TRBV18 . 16 CASSPGGDDPGNTIYF
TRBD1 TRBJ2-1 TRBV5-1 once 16 CASSFAGQGAGNEQFF
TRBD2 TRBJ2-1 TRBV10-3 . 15 CAISEGPGGLNEQFF
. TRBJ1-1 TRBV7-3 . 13 CASSFPGSTEAFF
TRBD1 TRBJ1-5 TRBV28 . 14 CASSPGQVNQPQHF
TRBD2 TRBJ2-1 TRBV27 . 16 CASSLLAGGAYNEQFF